The clone carrying this T cell receptor beta chain was detected once. This sample is part of a study of control samples from healthy donors and cancer patients. Profiled with immunoSEQ multiplex PCR; TCRdb holds only in-frame clones, not every one. The sample records tens of thousands of clones, 89% being singletons. The V and J ends lost 1 base and 5 bases respectively, with 15 bases between them. Germline lookup yields CDR1 SGHTA and CDR2 FQGNSA. CDR3 length: 16 amino acids. The rearrangement links TRBV7-2 to TRBJ1-5, with D hard to call. Sample: blood. This TCR came from a man over 45 in good health. CDR3 nucleotide sequence: TGTGCCAGCAGCTTAGGGGAACAGCTACTCTATCAGCCCCAGCATTTT. Translating it yields CASSLGEQLLYQPQHF. Complete variable domain (other parts from reference TRBV7-2 and TRBJ1-5): GAGVSQSPSNKVTEKGKDVELRCDPISGHTALYWYRQSLGQGLEFLIYFQGNSAPDKSGLPSDRFSAERTGGSVSTLTIQRTQQEDSAVYLCASSLGEQLLYQPQHFGDGTRLSIL.